Detailed here is one T cell receptor beta chain. Its specificity is unknown. These data originate in a study of CXCR3-negative and CXCR3-positive naive CD8 T cells. Findings and limits, study-wide: For memory CD8+ cells diversity was much lower, but both naive subsets had comparably high diversity. More hydrophobic TRB CDR3s occurred in CXCR3-positive than in CXCR3-negative naive cells. The naive subsets expressed comparable surface CD5, and the authors inferred TCR strength from TRB CDR3 properties.

The germline V gene encodes CDR1 SGHDN and CDR2 FVKESK. The CDR3 is 16 residues long. UMI-labeled TRB cDNA libraries were prepared by 5' RACE. Each CDR3 protein gets one entry in TCRdb, which reprocessed the 5' RACE reads and gives no DNA. The listing records around 96,000 distinct CDR3 sequences. This clonotype was obtained from a human donor in good health. Some clones in this sample may be carry-over from other donors' samples. Sample: naive CXCR3- CD8+ T cells from blood. Sample subset: CD45RO-CCR7+CD27+CD95- naive CD8+ T cells lacking CXCR3 (TNR3-). This chain uses TRBV14 with TRBJ2-3; the D call from TCRdb, TRBD2, cannot be confirmed without DNA. CDR3 protein: CASSRLAGAFTDTQYF.